This T cell receptor (beta chain) was identified in a study of T cell responses to AZD1222 COVID-19 vaccine. J gave up 9 bases and V 4 bases, and 5 bases lay outside the gene matches. The CDR3 has 12 residues. Germline assignment: CDR1 SGHTA and CDR2 FQGNSA. The data were produced by immunoSEQ multiplex PCR, yet TCRdb's version contains in-frame clones alone and is incomplete. Altogether more than 95,000 clones are present, around 91% being singletons, with the ten largest covering around 4.5%. The clonotype was recovered from an adult in good health. The input for sequencing was peripheral blood, taken on day 0 of MenACWY control vaccination. The chain recombines TRBV7-2 with TRBJ1-1; 7 bases agree with TRBD1. Here the CDR3 DNA reads TGTGCCAGCAGCTCCGGACAGGCTAAAGCTTTCTTT. Residues: CASSSGQAKAFF.